This record covers a single TCR beta chain. The data are from a study of shared clonotypes between healthy human individuals. The method was immunoSEQ multiplex PCR; TCRdb's version includes in-frame clones alone and lacks a portion of them. The repertoire has roughly 1 million clones, about 76% of them found once; the top ten carry approximately 1.5%. This sequence was found in a man aged 18 to 29 in good health. The sample comprised memory CD4+ T cells sorted from blood. Subset of the sample: CD45RA-negative fraction.

In nucleotides, the CDR3 is TGTGCCAGCAGCGTACTGAGTTACAATGAGCAGTTCTTC. Amino acids: CASSVLSYNEQFF. The genes are TRBV9 and TRBJ2-1; no firm D call. Trimming removed 1 base from V and 4 bases from J, with 6 bases in between. The CDR3 contains 13 residues. CDR1 and CDR2 (germline): SGDLS, YYNGEE.